One sample yielded the 24 T cell receptor beta chains listed below, sequenced in a study of blood T cells in healthy people across ages. A J-beta primer mix and a sample-barcoded 5' primer were used in a second PCR of about 7 to 12 cycles. MiXCR, applied by TCRdb to the 5' RACE reads, yields one record per CDR3 protein. The sample includes 650,000 to 1,000,000 distinct CDR3 sequences, roughly 46% of them seen just once. The sequencing input was blood. These receptors came from a man aged 80 or over in good health.

The chain joins TRBV28 to TRBJ1-4; D unclear. The CDR3 spans 14 residues. Germline-derived CDR1 and CDR2 are MDHEN and SYDVKM. V gave up 4 bases and J gave up 0 bases, with 6 bases separating them. CDR3 in DNA: TGTGCCAGCAGTTATGTAGCAACTAATGAAAAACTGTTTTTT. This translates into CASSYVATNEKLFF.

The chain recombines TRBV5-1 with TRBJ2-1, with D possibly TRBD1 on 5 matching bases. The DNA end is more similar to TRBJ2-7, so the J call may be wrong. From germline, CDR1 is SGHRS and CDR2 YFSETQ. This CDR3 is 14 amino acids long. DNA for the CDR3: TGCGCCAGCAGCTGGGGCGACACCTACAATGAGCAGTACTTC. This codes for CASSWGDTYNEQYF.

The J gene is TRBJ2-4, the V gene TRBV5-1; 7 bases line up with TRBD2. The J call may be faulty, since TRBJ2-7 better matches the DNA end. Germline loops: CDR1 SGHRS, CDR2 YFSETQ. This CDR3 spans 16 amino acids. CDR3 nucleotide sequence: TGCGCCAGCAGCTTGGAACGCGCGGGAGACGCTTACGAGCAGTACTTC. It codes for CASSLERAGDAYEQYF.

This chain links TRBV12-3 or TRBV12-4 with TRBJ2-7; D is possibly TRBD1 or TRBD2 (7 bases each). Between the trimmed V and J ends, which lost 5 bases and 4 bases, there was a span of 21 bases. The CDR3 totals 16 residues. The CDR3 DNA is TGTGCCAGCAGTCCCCGCGGGGGCAGGGGGAGATACGAGCAGTACTTC. Translated: CASSPRGGRGRYEQYF.

The CDR3 nucleotides read TGCAGTGCCGCAGACGGGGGAAACACCGGGGAGCTGTTTTTT. The encoded protein is CSAADGGNTGELFF. This chain uses TRBV20-1 with TRBJ2-2; TRBD2 might be the D (6 bases). Germline V lookup: CDR1 DFQATT, CDR2 SNEGSKA (reference sequence). V was clipped by 6 bases and J by 2 bases, with 13 bases between them. The CDR3 spans 14 residues.

The chain combines TRBV20-1 with TRBJ2-2; D may be TRBD2 (6 bases). This CDR3 comprises 18 residues. Germline CDR1 DFQATT, CDR2 SNEGSKA (reference sequence). Trimming removed 0 bases from V and 0 bases from J, with 17 bases in between. The CDR3 loop is CSARDSGVTRANTGELFF. The CDR3 DNA is TGCAGTGCTAGAGATTCCGGGGTGACTAGGGCGAACACCGGGGAGCTGTTTTTT.

This chain uses TRBV29-1 with TRBJ2-1; either TRBD1 or TRBD2 may fit D (5 bases each). V was trimmed by 7 bases and J by 10 bases, leaving 11 bases between them. The CDR3 contains 10 residues. The germline V gene encodes CDR1 SQVTM and CDR2 ANQGSEA. This CDR3 reads CSGGDGEQFF. Written as DNA, the CDR3 is TGCAGCGGAGGGGACGGGGAGCAGTTCTTC.

The table lists this clonotype with a few counts. The chain joins TRBV5-1 to TRBJ2-5; D is uncertain. The V and J ends lost 1 base and 0 bases respectively, with 7 bases between them. From germline, CDR1 is SGHRS and CDR2 YFSETQ. The CDR3 length is 14 residues. CDR3 bases: TGCGCCAGCAGCTTGATCCCGAACCAAGAGACCCAGTACTTC. It translates to CASSLIPNQETQYF.

The chain carries TRBV7-8 and TRBJ2-7; the match to TRBD2 covers 9 bases. Losses at the gene ends were 1 base for V and 0 bases for J; bases not matched to a gene: 4. CDR1 is SGHVS and CDR2 is FQNEAQ in the germline V gene. The CDR3 covers 16 residues. CDR3 DNA: TGTGCCAGCAGCTTAGGTCCTAGCGGGGACTCCTACGAGCAGTACTTC. It translates to CASSLGPSGDSYEQYF. Filled out from reference TRBV7-8 and TRBJ2-7, the complete variable domain reads GAGVSQSPRYKVAKRGQDVALRCDPISGHVSLFWYQQALGQGPEFLTYFQNEAQLDKSGLPSDRFFAERPEGSVSTLKIQRTQQEDSAVYLCASSLGPSGDSYEQYFGPGTRLTVT.

This clonotype was found a few times. This sequence joins TRBV24-1 and TRBJ2-3; TRBD1 matches at 8 bases. Germline CDR1 reads KGHDR; CDR2 reads SFDVKD. J lost 0 bases, V lost 4 bases, and 8 bases had no gene match. The CDR3 consists of 17 residues. The CDR3 bases are TGTGCCACCAGTGACAGGGGGCCTATGGAAAGCACAGATACGCAGTATTTT. Translated, it gives CATSDRGPMESTDTQYF.

In its sample, this clonotype was seen a few times. A much larger clone differs from this one at a single base, so this may be a read error. The chain is built from TRBV18 and TRBJ2-5; D gene unclear. The CDR3 consists of 17 residues. Trimming took 2 bases from V and 11 from J, leaving 27 bases between them. The germline V gene has CDR1 KGHSH and CDR2 LQKENI. CDR3: CASSPRIRQDRYNEQYF. The CDR3, as DNA: TGTGCCAGCTCACCAAGAATCAGGCAGGACCGATACAATGAGCAGTACTTC.

This clonotype was seen more than once but under ten times. The chain couples TRBV6-5 to TRBJ2-7; TRBD2 agrees at 10 bases. This CDR3 has 16 residues. The V gene end was trimmed by 4 bases and the J gene end by 5 bases; junction bases not matched to a gene: 11. Germline loops: CDR1 MNHEY, CDR2 SVGAGI. The CDR3 region has the DNA TGTGCCAGCAGTTCCGCGCTAGCGGGAGAAATCCACGAGCAGTACTTC. Protein: CASSSALAGEIHEQYF.

This chain connects TRBV7-2 to TRBJ2-1, with D possibly TRBD2 on 5 matching bases. The germline V gene encodes CDR1 SGHTA and CDR2 FQGNSA. The CDR3 has 14 residues. V lost 2 bases and J 2 bases, leaving 7 bases between the germline ends. The CDR3 is CASSLLLAYNEQFF. The CDR3 DNA follows: TGTGCCAGCAGCTTATTACTAGCCTACAATGAGCAGTTCTTC.

The chain recombines TRBV20-1 with TRBJ1-6; 7 positions agree with TRBD1. The germline CDR1 and CDR2 sequences are DFQATT and SNEGSKA (reference sequence). J gave up 0 bases and V 0 bases, and 5 bases lay outside the gene matches. The CDR3 extends over 17 amino acids. CDR3 bases: TGCAGTGCTAGAGATCAACAGGGGAGCTCCTATAATTCACCCCTCCACTTT. Its protein is CSARDQQGSSYNSPLHF.

The V call is TRBV18, the J call TRBJ2-7, with unresolved D. This CDR3 is built from 14 residues. Trimming shortened V by 8 bases and J by 0 bases, and 14 bases separated the two germline ends. In germline, CDR1 is KGHSH, CDR2 LQKENI. The CDR3 DNA is TGTGCCAGCACCTGGACCATGAGCTCCTACGAGCAGTACTTC. Its protein is CASTWTMSSYEQYF.

This clonotype has a count of ten or more. This chain links TRBV12-3 or TRBV12-4 with TRBJ2-1; D remains unclear. The CDR3 is made up of 15 amino acids. Trimming cost V 5 bases and J 6 bases, with 17 bases left between them. The CDR3 region is CASSPQLPRSNEQFF. In DNA, the CDR3 is TGTGCCAGCAGTCCCCAGCTACCGCGTTCCAATGAGCAGTTCTTC.

The V call is TRBV4-1, the J call TRBJ1-5; TRBD1 might be the D (5 bases). There are 15 residues in the CDR3. Trimming took off 1 base at V and 3 bases at J, with 10 bases between the two ends. CDR1 is MGHRA, CDR2 YSYEKL, per germline. Here the CDR3 DNA reads TGCGCCAGCAGCCAAGGGTCAGGGTTCAATCAGCCCCAGCATTTT. It yields the protein CASSQGSGFNQPQHF.

This chain links TRBV20-1 with TRBJ2-7; TRBD2 aligns across 8 bases. The CDR3 has 16 residues. Germline CDR1 and CDR2: DFQATT and SNEGSKA (reference sequence). With V trimmed by 2 bases and J by 3 bases, 12 bases remained unmatched. CDR3 in amino acids: CSARFVFRGGNYEQYF. In DNA, the CDR3 is TGCAGTGCTAGATTTGTCTTCCGGGGGGGAAACTACGAGCAGTACTTC.

The CDR3 nucleotides are TGCATCCCCGGCGGGGACTCCTACGAGCAGTACTTC. It is translated as CIPGGDSYEQYF. V usage is TRBV20-1 and J usage is TRBJ2-7, with D perhaps TRBD2 (6 bases). The CDR3 covers 12 residues. In germline, CDR1 is DFQATT, CDR2 SNEGSKA (reference sequence).

The chain employs TRBV27 and TRBJ2-2; 16 nucleotides match TRBD2. From germline, CDR1 is MNHEY and CDR2 SMNVEV (reference sequence). The V and J ends lost 3 bases and 2 bases, in that order; junction bases with no gene match: 6. CDR3 length equals 19 residues. CDR3 coding DNA: TGTGCCAGCAGTTTTCTGGGACTAGCGGGAGGGCAAAACACCGGGGAGCTGTTTTTT. Translation: CASSFLGLAGGQNTGELFF.

The CDR3 spells CSANQGLGYTF. In nucleotides, the CDR3 is TGCAGTGCTAACCAGGGATTAGGCTACACCTTC. The gene calls are TRBV20-1 and TRBJ1-2; possible D gene TRBD1, 5 bases. V was pared by 4 bases and J by 8 bases, with 11 bases between. CDR1 is DFQATT and CDR2 is SNEGSKA in the germline V gene (reference sequence). The CDR3 is made up of 11 amino acids.

Details on this clonotype: Since a much larger clone is just one base distant, this may be a read error. The rearrangement links TRBV20-1 to TRBJ2-5; the match to TRBD2 covers 8 bases. The V gene end was trimmed by 0 bases and the J gene end by 11 bases; junction bases not matched to a gene: 14. The CDR3 is made up of 15 amino acids. CDR1 and CDR2 from the germline V gene are DFQATT and SNEGSKA (reference sequence). The CDR3 sequence is CSAREGSGIHNGQYF. The CDR3 DNA reads as TGCAGTGCTAGAGAAGGTAGCGGGATTCACAATGGGCAGTACTTC.

The chain joins TRBV3-1 to TRBJ2-7; D is ambiguous. This CDR3 region has 13 residues. V gave up 4 bases and J gave up 7 bases, with 14 bases separating them. The V gene's germline CDR1 is LGHDT and CDR2 YNNKEL (reference sequence). DNA for the CDR3: TGTGCCAGCAGCCCCCCAACGGGCTGGGAGCAGTACTTC. Its translation: CASSPPTGWEQYF.

The chain uses TRBV7-9 and TRBJ2-3; 9 bases agree with TRBD1. Looked up from germline, CDR1 is SEHNR and CDR2 is FQNEAQ (reference sequence). The CDR3 is 17 amino acids. Germline trimming cut 0 bases from V and 1 base from J; bases unmatched to any gene: 5. The CDR3 sequence is CASSLAKRDRGTDTQYF. Written as DNA, the CDR3 is TGTGCCAGCAGCTTAGCGAAGAGGGACAGGGGCACAGATACGCAGTATTTT.